One sample yielded the 27 T cell receptor beta chains listed below, sequenced in a study of blood T cell repertoires in COVID-19. TCRdb's copy holds only in-frame clones and misses some; the assay was immunoSEQ multiplex PCR. The sample lists 310,000 or so clones; roughly nine tenths were seen once. Input material: peripheral blood. Source of these receptors: a man aged 18 to 35 who had recovered from COVID-19.

V and J are TRBV10-3 and TRBJ1-2, with 7 bases fitting TRBD1. CDR1 is ENHRY and CDR2 is SYGVKD in the germline V gene. CDR3 length: 15 amino acids. Trimming removed 0 bases from V and 8 bases from J; junction bases left unmatched: 9. CDR3 nucleotides: TGTGCCATCAGTGAGTCAGTGACAGGGACCTACGGCTACACCTTC. This gives the protein CAISESVTGTYGYTF.

The rearrangement joins TRBV9 to TRBJ1-1; weak D call: TRBD1 (5 bases). This CDR3 has 14 residues. Between the trimmed V and J ends, which lost 4 bases and 0 bases, there was a span of 10 bases. The V gene's germline CDR1 is SGDLS and CDR2 YYNGEE. The CDR3 DNA is TGTGCCAGCAGCCCCCCGACAGTGAACACTGAAGCTTTCTTT. Translation gives CASSPPTVNTEAFF. Together with reference TRBV9 and TRBJ1-1, the CDR3 gives the full variable domain: DSGVTQTPKHLITATGQRVTLRCSPRSGDLSVYWYQQSLDQGLQFLIQYYNGEERAKGNILERFSAQQFPDLHSELNLSSLELGDSALYFCASSPPTVNTEAFFGQGTRLTVV.

The V and J genes are TRBV4-2 and TRBJ1-4; TRBD1 matches at 10 bases. The CDR3 has 17 amino acids. Germline-derived CDR1 and CDR2 are LGHNA and YNFKEQ. Unmatched junction bases numbered 16, after V lost 3 bases and J lost 12 bases. The CDR3 sequence is CASSHPWGGTGASELFF. CDR3 coding DNA: TGTGCCAGCAGCCACCCCTGGGGGGGGACAGGGGCGTCAGAACTGTTTTTT.

The chain has TRBV12-3 or TRBV12-4 and TRBJ1-5, with D hard to call. The CDR3 sequence is 13 residues long. Trimming cost V 1 base and J 7 bases, with 8 bases left between them. CDR3 sequence (DNA): TGTGCCAGCAGTTTAGTCGGGGAACAGCCCCAGCATTTT. As protein: CASSLVGEQPQHF.

The gene calls are TRBV6-5 and TRBJ1-2, with D tentatively TRBD1 (5 bases). The germline CDR1 and CDR2 sequences are MNHEY and SVGAGI. The CDR3 has 13 amino acids. Between the trimmed V and J ends, which lost 5 bases and 7 bases, there was a span of 14 bases. CDR3 residues: CASSPSGGTGYTF. As DNA, the CDR3 is TGTGCCAGCAGTCCCTCCGGGGGGACTGGCTACACCTTC.

This clone was seen only a few times. This sequence joins TRBV7-2 and TRBJ1-4; D gene uncertain. Trimming took off 5 bases at V and 8 bases at J, with 12 bases between the two ends. The CDR3 extends over 13 amino acids. Per germline, CDR1 SGHTA and CDR2 FQGNSA. The CDR3 coding sequence is TGTGCCAGCAGCACTTTGGTCTCCGAAAAACTGTTTTTT. It translates to CASSTLVSEKLFF.

V and J are TRBV19 and TRBJ2-1; D perhaps matches TRBD2 (5 bases). CDR1 LNHDA and CDR2 SQIVND come from the germline V gene (reference sequence). V lost 5 bases and J 7 bases, leaving 18 bases between the germline ends. This CDR3 contains 15 residues. The DNA for the CDR3 is TGTGCCAGTAGTCTGAGTGTAGCGTACAGAAATGAGCAGTTCTTC. Amino acid sequence: CASSLSVAYRNEQFF.

The chain links TRBV5-4 to TRBJ1-1, with D possibly TRBD1 on 6 matching bases. The V end lost 4 bases, the J end lost 4 bases, and 17 bases lay between the germline ends. Germline CDR1 reads SGHNT; CDR2 reads YYREEE (reference sequence). The CDR3 sequence is 15 residues long. The CDR3 nucleotides read TGTGCCAGCAGCCTACAACAGGGAAGCGGCACTGAAGCTTTCTTT. Translation gives CASSLQQGSGTEAFF.

V usage is TRBV19 and J usage is TRBJ2-7; D perhaps matches TRBD1 (5 bases). Trimming left V 4 bases short and J 7 bases short, with 14 bases between. Germline V gene lookup returns CDR1 LNHDA and CDR2 SQIVND (reference sequence). The CDR3 has 13 amino acids. CDR3 bases: TGTGCCAGTAGTAGTGCAGGGTGGGGAGAGCAGTACTTC. Its protein is CASSSAGWGEQYF.

Only one count was recorded for this clone. The rearrangement joins TRBV5-1 to TRBJ2-4; D possibly corresponds to TRBD2 (6 bases). V dropped 4 bases and J dropped 2 bases, with 13 bases sitting between them. Looked up from germline, CDR1 is SGHRS and CDR2 is YFSETQ. The CDR3 runs to 15 residues. The CDR3 bases are TGCGCCAGCAGCCCGGTGGGCGGGACCAAAAACATTCAGTACTTC. Amino acids: CASSPVGGTKNIQYF.

The genes are TRBV6-2 or TRBV6-3 and TRBJ2-5; tentatively, D is TRBD2 (5 bases). Trimming stripped 0 bases from V and 2 bases from J, with 7 bases between. The germline CDR1 and CDR2 sequences are MNHEY and SVGEGT. The length of the CDR3 is 14 residues. The CDR3 coding sequence is TGTGCCAGCAGTTACTCGAGCGGTCAAGAGACCCAGTACTTC. The encoded protein is CASSYSSGQETQYF.

The rearrangement joins TRBV21-1 to TRBJ2-1; no check of the table's D call, TRBD2, against the DNA was made. TRBV21-1 is a documented pseudogene. This CDR3 is 14 amino acids long. CDR3 amino acids: CATQATSGGTEQFF. In nucleotides, the CDR3 is TGTGCCACCCAGGCAACTAGCGGGGGGACTGAGCAGTTCTTC.

This chain joins TRBV7-9 and TRBJ2-1, with a tentative D call TRBD1 (5 bases). CDR3 length: 20 residues. V was clipped by 7 bases and J by 3 bases, with 31 bases between them. Germline values: CDR1 SEHNR, CDR2 FQNEAQ (reference sequence). The CDR3 region has the DNA TGTGCCAGCACCTGGGGCGGTGGTAGCCCCGACGGGCGCTACTACAATGAGCAGTTCTTC. Encoded protein: CASTWGGGSPDGRYYNEQFF.

The chain uses TRBV15 and TRBJ2-5; 7 bases match TRBD2. Germline V lookup: CDR1 LNHNV, CDR2 YYDKDF (reference sequence). V lost 3 bases to trimming and J lost 11 bases; unmatched junction nucleotides: 6. This CDR3 spans 12 amino acids. The CDR3 protein is CATSSLGTNQYF. The DNA for the CDR3 is TGTGCCACCAGCAGTTTAGGGACTAATCAGTACTTC.

The chain recombines TRBV18 with TRBJ1-4; 7 positions match TRBD1. Trimming took 3 bases from V and 5 from J; bases not matched to a gene: 6. Germline-derived CDR1 and CDR2 are KGHSH and LQKENI. The CDR3 extends over 15 amino acids. Here the CDR3 reads CASSPPGQRNEKLFF. CDR3 sequence (DNA): TGTGCCAGCTCACCCCCGGGACAGAGAAATGAAAAACTGTTTTTT.

CDR3 protein: CASSLNLAGADTQYF. The CDR3 coding sequence is TGTGCCAGCAGTTTAAACCTAGCGGGAGCAGATACGCAGTATTTT. J is TRBJ2-3 and V is TRBV27; 10 bases fit TRBD2. J was trimmed by 4 bases and V by 2 bases; bases with no gene match: 3. The germline V gene has CDR1 MNHEY and CDR2 SMNVEV (reference sequence). The CDR3 runs 15 residues.

The V and J genes are TRBV7-2 and TRBJ2-1, with D hard to call. Germline V CDR1 and CDR2: SGHTA, FQGNSA. The V end was cut by 5 bases, the J end by 6 bases, with 20 bases between. The CDR3 runs 16 residues. The CDR3 bases are TGTGCCAGCAGCACGTCCTCCCACCTGCGAGGCAATGAGCAGTTCTTC. Amino acid sequence: CASSTSSHLRGNEQFF.

This clone was picked up a small number of times. The chain joins TRBV5-1 to TRBJ2-1, with D possibly being TRBD2 (6 bases). The CDR3 is 14 amino acids. Per the germline V gene, CDR1 is SGHRS and CDR2 is YFSETQ. V lost 0 bases, J lost 5 bases, and 9 bases lay in between. The CDR3 spells CASSLGVADNEQFF. The CDR3 DNA sequence: TGCGCCAGCAGCTTGGGCGTAGCGGACAATGAGCAGTTCTTC.

The gene calls are TRBV3-1 (or the pseudogene TRBV3-2) and TRBJ2-1; the match to TRBD2 covers 10 bases. Germline assignment: CDR1 LGHDT and CDR2 YNNKEL (reference sequence). This CDR3 is built from 15 residues. The trim removed 3 bases at V and 9 bases at J, leaving 8 bases unmatched. CDR3 in DNA: TGTGCCAGCAGCCAGGGGGCCGGGACTAGCGTTGAGCAGTTCTTC. It translates to CASSQGAGTSVEQFF.

The rearrangement joins TRBV27 to TRBJ2-1; D may be TRBD1 (5 bases). CDR1 MNHEY and CDR2 SMNVEV come from the germline V gene (reference sequence). V was trimmed by 6 bases and J by 0 bases, leaving 12 bases between them. The CDR3 is 15 amino acids. The CDR3 bases are TGTGCCAGCAGCCCGGACATCTACTCCTACAATGAGCAGTTCTTC. Encoded protein: CASSPDIYSYNEQFF.

This chain links TRBV18 with TRBJ2-7; a possible D gene is TRBD1 (6 bases). V gave up 6 bases and J gave up 7 bases, with 19 bases separating them. Germline loops: CDR1 KGHSH, CDR2 LQKENI. This CDR3 comprises 14 residues. The CDR3 reads CASSLQGTGGEQYF. The CDR3 DNA is TGTGCCAGCTCCCTACAGGGTACCGGAGGAGAGCAGTACTTC.

Remarks on this clone: Other DNA variants within this sample encode the same CDR3. V usage is TRBV4-3 and J usage is TRBJ2-7, with D possibly being TRBD1 (6 bases). The germline gives CDR1 LGHNA, CDR2 YSLEER. Trimming pared 0 bases from V and 4 bases from J, leaving 7 bases between. The CDR3 covers 13 residues. The CDR3 DNA follows: TGCGCCAGCAGCCAAGATAGGGGGTACGAGCAGTACTTC. It codes for CASSQDRGYEQYF.

The table lists this clone with a count of one. This rearrangement joins TRBV5-1 to TRBJ1-6, with TRBD1 matching over 9 bases. The V and J ends lost 1 base and 9 bases, in that order; junction bases with no gene match: 11. Germline CDR1 is SGHRS and CDR2 is YFSETQ. This CDR3 is 17 amino acids long. Here the CDR3 DNA reads TGCGCCAGCAGCTTGTCCGACACACAGGGGGCAGGTTCACCCCTCCACTTT. Encoded protein: CASSLSDTQGAGSPLHF.

This rearrangement joins TRBV6-5 to TRBJ2-7, with D possibly being TRBD2 (5 bases). Trimming pared 0 bases from V and 3 bases from J, leaving 15 bases between. This CDR3 spans 16 amino acids. CDR1 is MNHEY and CDR2 is SVGAGI in the germline V gene. CDR3 sequence (DNA): TGTGCCAGCAGTTACTCCTCGGCGGCAGGAGGCTACGAGCAGTACTTC. Amino acids: CASSYSSAAGGYEQYF.

The gene calls are TRBV15 and TRBJ2-5, with TRBD1 as a possible D gene (5 bases). Trimming took 4 bases from V and 4 from J, leaving 16 bases between them. Germline V gene data show CDR1 as LNHNV and CDR2 as YYDKDF (reference sequence). There are 15 residues in the CDR3. In DNA form, the CDR3 reads TGTGCCACCAGCAACAGGCTAGATAGGGGAGAGACCCAGTACTTC. The encoded protein is CATSNRLDRGETQYF.

The chain carries TRBV5-1 and TRBJ2-1, with 8 bases matching TRBD2. V shed 0 bases, J shed 0 bases, and the junction held 2 bases outside the gene matches. CDR1 SGHRS and CDR2 YFSETQ come from the germline V gene. The CDR3 length is 16 residues. CDR3 sequence: CASSLVAGGSYNEQFF. The DNA of the CDR3 is TGCGCCAGCAGCTTGGTTGCGGGAGGCTCCTACAATGAGCAGTTCTTC.

The chain couples TRBV2 to TRBJ2-7; TRBD1 agrees at 10 bases. Germline trimming cut 7 bases from V and 2 bases from J; bases unmatched to any gene: 2. The CDR3 spans 13 residues. Germline CDR1 reads SNHLY; CDR2 reads FYNNEI. CDR3 bases: TGTGCCAGCAAAGGGACAGGGGCCTACGAGCAGTACTTC. Translation: CASKGTGAYEQYF. Full variable domain (rest looked up from reference TRBV2 and TRBJ2-7): EPEVTQTPSHQVTQMGQEVILRCVPISNHLYFYWYRQILGQKVEFLVSFYNNEISEKSEIFDDQFSVERPDGSNFTLKIRSTKLEDSAMYFCASKGTGAYEQYFGPGTRLTVT.